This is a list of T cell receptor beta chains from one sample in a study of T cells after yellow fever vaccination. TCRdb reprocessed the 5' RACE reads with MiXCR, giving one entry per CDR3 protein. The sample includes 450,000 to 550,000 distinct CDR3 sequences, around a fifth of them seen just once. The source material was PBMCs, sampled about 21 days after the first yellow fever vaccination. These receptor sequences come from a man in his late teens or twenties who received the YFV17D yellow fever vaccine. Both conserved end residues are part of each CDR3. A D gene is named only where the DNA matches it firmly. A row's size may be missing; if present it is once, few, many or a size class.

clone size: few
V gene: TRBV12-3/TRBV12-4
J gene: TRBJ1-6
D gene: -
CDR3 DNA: TGTGCCAGCCTACAGGGCTCATGGGGACCCCTCCACTTT
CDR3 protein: CASLQGSWGPLHF

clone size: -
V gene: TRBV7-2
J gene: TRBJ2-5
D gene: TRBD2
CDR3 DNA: TGTGCCAGCAGCCAGATGGGGAGGGAAGAGACCCAGTACTTC
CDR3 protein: CASSQMGREETQYF

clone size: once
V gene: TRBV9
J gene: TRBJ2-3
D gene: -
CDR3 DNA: TGTGCCAGCAGCGTAGGACAGGGTAGCGGTACGCAGTATTTT
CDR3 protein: CASSVGQGSGTQYF

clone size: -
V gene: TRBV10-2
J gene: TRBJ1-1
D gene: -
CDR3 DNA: TGCGCCAGCACGGAGGTGAACACTGAAGCTTTCTTT
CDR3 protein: CASTEVNTEAFF

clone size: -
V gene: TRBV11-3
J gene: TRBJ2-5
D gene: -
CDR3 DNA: TGTGCCAGCAGCTCGCTGGATCAGGGGTGGTCCGAGACCCAGTACTTC
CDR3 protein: CASSSLDQGWSETQYF

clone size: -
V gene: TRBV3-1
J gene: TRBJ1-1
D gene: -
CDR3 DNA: TGTGCCAGCAGCCAAGGAATAAGGGATTGGGGGGCGAACACTGAAGCTTTCTTT
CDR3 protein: CASSQGIRDWGANTEAFF

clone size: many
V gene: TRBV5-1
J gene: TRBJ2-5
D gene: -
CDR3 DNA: TGCGCCAGCAGCTTGGACACCCCGGAGACCCAGTACTTC
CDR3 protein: CASSLDTPETQYF

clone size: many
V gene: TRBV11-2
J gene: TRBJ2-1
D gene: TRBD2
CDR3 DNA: TGTGCCAGCAGCTTGGGACTAGGAGATGAGCAGTTCTTC
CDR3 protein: CASSLGLGDEQFF

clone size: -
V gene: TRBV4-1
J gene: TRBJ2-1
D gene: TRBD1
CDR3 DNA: TGCGCCAGCAGCCAACTGTGGCAGGGGGCCTATGAGCAGTTCTTC
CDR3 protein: CASSQLWQGAYEQFF

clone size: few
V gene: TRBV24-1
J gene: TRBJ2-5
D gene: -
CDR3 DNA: TGTGCCACCAGTGATTTGGGTCAAGAGACCCAGTACTTC
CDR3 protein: CATSDLGQETQYF

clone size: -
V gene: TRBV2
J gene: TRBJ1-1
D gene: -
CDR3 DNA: TGTGCCAGCCGGGGCTCGCTGAACACTGAAGCTTTCTTT
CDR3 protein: CASRGSLNTEAFF

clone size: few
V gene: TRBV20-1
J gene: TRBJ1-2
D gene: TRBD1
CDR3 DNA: TGCAGTGCAATATACAGGGGGCGCGGCTATGGCTACACCTTC
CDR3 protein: CSAIYRGRGYGYTF

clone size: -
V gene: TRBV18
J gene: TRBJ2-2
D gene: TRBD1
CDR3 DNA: TGTGCCAGCTCACCGGGGACAGGGCTCTCCACCGGGGAGCTGTTTTTT
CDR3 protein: CASSPGTGLSTGELFF

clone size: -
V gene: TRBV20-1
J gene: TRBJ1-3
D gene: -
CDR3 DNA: TGCAGTGCTAGAGAAAACGGAAACACCATATATTTT
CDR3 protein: CSARENGNTIYF

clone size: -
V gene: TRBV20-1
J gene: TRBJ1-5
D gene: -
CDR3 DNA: TGCAGTGCTGGGGAGGGAGGCTATAGCAATCAGCCCCAGCATTTT
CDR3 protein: CSAGEGGYSNQPQHF

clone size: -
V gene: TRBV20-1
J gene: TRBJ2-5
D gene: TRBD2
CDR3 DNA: TGCAGCTCTACTAGCGGGGCAGAGACCCAGTACTTC
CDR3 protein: CSSTSGAETQYF

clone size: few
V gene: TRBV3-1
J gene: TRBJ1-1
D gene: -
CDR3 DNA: TGTGCCAGCAGCCAAGGGGACACTAGCACCGAAGCTTTCTTT
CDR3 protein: CASSQGDTSTEAFF

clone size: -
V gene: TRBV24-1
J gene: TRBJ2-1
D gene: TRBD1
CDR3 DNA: TGTGCCACCAGGGGGCGGGACAGGGAATACAATGAGCAGTTCTTC
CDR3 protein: CATRGRDREYNEQFF

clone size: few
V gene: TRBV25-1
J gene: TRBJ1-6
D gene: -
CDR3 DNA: TGTGCCAGCAGTGAATGGGGTCGGGGCAGGAATTCACCCCTCCACTTT
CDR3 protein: CASSEWGRGRNSPLHF

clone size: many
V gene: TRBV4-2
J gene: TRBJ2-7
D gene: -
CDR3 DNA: TGTGCCAGCAGCCAGATAGGGGGGGCGGGGACCTACGAGCAGTACTTC
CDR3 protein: CASSQIGGAGTYEQYF

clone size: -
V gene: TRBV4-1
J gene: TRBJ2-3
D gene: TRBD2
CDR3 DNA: TGCGCCAGCAGCCACCCGGGACTAGCGGGGGCCAACACAGATACGCAGTATTTT
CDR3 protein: CASSHPGLAGANTDTQYF

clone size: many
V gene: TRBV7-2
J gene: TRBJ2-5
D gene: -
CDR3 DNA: TGTGCCAGCAGCTTGAGGGGCGAAAAGACCCAGTACTTC
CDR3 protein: CASSLRGEKTQYF

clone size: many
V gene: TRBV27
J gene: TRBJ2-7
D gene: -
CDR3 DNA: TGTGCCAGCAGTTTATCTATGGGGAACGAGCAGTACTTC
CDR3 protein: CASSLSMGNEQYF

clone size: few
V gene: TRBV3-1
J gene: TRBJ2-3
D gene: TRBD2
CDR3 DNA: TGTGCCAGCAGCCCCGGGGGTTGGCGGGGGGGCGAGACAGATACGCAGTATTTT
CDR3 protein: CASSPGGWRGGETDTQYF

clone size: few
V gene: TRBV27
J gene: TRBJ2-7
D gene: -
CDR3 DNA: TGTGCCAGCAGGGCGGGACTCCCGTCAAGCTCCTACGAGCAGTACTTC
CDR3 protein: CASRAGLPSSSYEQYF

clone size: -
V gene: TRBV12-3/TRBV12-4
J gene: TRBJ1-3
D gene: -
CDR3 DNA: TGTGCCGAAGGAACCGGAAACACCATATATTTT
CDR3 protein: CAEGTGNTIYF

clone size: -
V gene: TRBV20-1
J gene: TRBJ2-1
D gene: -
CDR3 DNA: TGCAGTGCCAAGACTACTCCGGACAGTTACAATGAGCAGTTCTTC
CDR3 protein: CSAKTTPDSYNEQFF

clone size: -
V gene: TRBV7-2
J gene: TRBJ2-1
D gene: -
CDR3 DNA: TGTGCCAGCAGCTACCCCGACCCCTACAATGAGCAGTTCTTC
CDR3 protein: CASSYPDPYNEQFF

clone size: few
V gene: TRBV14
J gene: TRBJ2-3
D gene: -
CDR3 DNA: TGTGCCAGCAGCCAATGGACAGCCGGCACAGATACGCAGTATTTT
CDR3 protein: CASSQWTAGTDTQYF

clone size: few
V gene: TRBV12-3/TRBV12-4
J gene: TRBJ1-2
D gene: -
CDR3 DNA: TGTGCCAGCAGTTTCGGGACAAGTGGCTACACCTTC
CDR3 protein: CASSFGTSGYTF

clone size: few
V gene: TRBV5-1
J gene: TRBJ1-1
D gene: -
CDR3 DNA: TGCGCCAGCAGCCCCGGGACTCGTGGCGCTGAAGCTTTCTTT
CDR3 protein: CASSPGTRGAEAFF

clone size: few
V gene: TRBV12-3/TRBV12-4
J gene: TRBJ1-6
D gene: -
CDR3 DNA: TGTGCCAGCAGCACAGGGCTCGGTTCACCCCTCCACTTT
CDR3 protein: CASSTGLGSPLHF

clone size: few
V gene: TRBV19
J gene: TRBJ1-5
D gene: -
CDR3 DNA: TGTGCCAGTAGTATGCGAAATCAGCCCCAGCATTTT
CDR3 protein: CASSMRNQPQHF

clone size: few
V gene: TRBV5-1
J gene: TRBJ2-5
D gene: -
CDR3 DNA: TGCGCCAGCAGCTTGTTTGGGGGTGCGGTTGAGACCCAGTACTTC
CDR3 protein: CASSLFGGAVETQYF

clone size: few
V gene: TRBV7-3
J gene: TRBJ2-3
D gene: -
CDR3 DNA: TGTGCCAGCAGTTCCACAGGGACACCACATTTT
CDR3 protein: CASSSTGTPHF

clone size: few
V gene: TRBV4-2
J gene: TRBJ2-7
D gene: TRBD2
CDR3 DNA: TGTGCCAGCAGCCCTCTAGCGGGGAGTCGTTACGAGCAGTACTTC
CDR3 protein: CASSPLAGSRYEQYF

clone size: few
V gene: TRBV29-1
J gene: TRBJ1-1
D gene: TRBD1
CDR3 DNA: TGCAGCGTTGAGGGGACAGGGAGGAACACTGAAGCTTTCTTT
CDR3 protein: CSVEGTGRNTEAFF

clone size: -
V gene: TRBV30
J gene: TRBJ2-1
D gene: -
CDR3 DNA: TGTGCCTGGGGCTCCTTTAACGAGCAGTTCTTC
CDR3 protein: CAWGSFNEQFF

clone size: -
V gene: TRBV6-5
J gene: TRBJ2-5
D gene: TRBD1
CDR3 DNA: TGTGCCAGCAGCCGACGGACAGGGGGCATGGAGACCCAGTACTTC
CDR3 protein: CASSRRTGGMETQYF

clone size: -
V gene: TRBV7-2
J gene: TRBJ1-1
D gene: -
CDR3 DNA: TGTGCCAGCAGCTCCCCCCCCATGAACACTGAAGCTTTCTTT
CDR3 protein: CASSSPPMNTEAFF

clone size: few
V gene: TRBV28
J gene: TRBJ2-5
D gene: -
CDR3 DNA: TGTGCCAGCAACTTTTACGGTCAAGAGACCCAGTACTTC
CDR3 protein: CASNFYGQETQYF

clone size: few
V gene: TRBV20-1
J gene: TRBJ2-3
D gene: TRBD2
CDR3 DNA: TGCAGTGCTAGGAGGACTAGCGGGGGGATGAGGAATACGCAGTATTTT
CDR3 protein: CSARRTSGGMRNTQYF

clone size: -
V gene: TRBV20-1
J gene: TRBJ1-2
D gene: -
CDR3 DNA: TGCAGTGCTGGCGGACATTCCCCGGAAGGCTACACCTTC
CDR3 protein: CSAGGHSPEGYTF

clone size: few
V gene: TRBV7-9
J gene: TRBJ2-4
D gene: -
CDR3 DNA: TGTGCCAGCAGCCGCGTCTCCGTAGGGGCCAAAAACATTCAGTACTTC
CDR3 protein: CASSRVSVGAKNIQYF

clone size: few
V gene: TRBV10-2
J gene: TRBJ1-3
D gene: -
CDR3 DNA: TGCGCCAGCAGTGAGCCCGGGACTGGAAACACCATATATTTT
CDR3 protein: CASSEPGTGNTIYF

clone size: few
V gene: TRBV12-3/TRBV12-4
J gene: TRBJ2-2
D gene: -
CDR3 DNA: TGTGCCAGCACCCAGGGGGGGACCGGGGAGCTGTTTTTT
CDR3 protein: CASTQGGTGELFF

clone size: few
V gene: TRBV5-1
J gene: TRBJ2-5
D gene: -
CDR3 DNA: TGCGCCAGCAGCTGGGCCTCGGCAATTTCGGAGACCCAGTACTTC
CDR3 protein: CASSWASAISETQYF